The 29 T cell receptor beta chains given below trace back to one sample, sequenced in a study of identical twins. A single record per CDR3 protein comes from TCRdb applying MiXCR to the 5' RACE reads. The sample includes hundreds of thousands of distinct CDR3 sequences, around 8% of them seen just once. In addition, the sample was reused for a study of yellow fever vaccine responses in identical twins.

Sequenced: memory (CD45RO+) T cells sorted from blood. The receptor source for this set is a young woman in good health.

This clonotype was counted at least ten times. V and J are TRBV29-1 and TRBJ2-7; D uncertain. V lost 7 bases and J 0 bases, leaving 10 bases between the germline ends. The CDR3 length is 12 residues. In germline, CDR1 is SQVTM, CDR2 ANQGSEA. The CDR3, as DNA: TGCAGCGCCGGCCGGGCCTCCTACGAGCAGTACTTC. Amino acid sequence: CSAGRASYEQYF.

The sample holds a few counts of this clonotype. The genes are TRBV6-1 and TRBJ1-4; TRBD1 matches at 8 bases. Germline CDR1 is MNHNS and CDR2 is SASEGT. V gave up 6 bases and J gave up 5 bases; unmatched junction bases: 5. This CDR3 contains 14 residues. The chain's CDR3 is CASRPTGDNEKLFF. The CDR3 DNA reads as TGTGCCAGCAGGCCGACAGGGGACAATGAAAAACTGTTTTTT.

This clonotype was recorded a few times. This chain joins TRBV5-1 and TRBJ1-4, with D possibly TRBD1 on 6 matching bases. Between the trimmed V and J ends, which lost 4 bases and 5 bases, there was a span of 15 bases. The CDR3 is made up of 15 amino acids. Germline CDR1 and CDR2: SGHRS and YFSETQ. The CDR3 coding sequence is TGCGCCAGCAGCGATAAACAGGGAAGGAATGAAAAACTGTTTTTT. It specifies CASSDKQGRNEKLFF.

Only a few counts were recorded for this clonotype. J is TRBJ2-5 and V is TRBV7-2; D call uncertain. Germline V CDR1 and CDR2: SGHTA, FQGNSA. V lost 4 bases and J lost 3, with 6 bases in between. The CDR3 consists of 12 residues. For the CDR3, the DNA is TGTGCCAGCAGCTATTCAGAAGAGACCCAGTACTTC. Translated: CASSYSEETQYF.

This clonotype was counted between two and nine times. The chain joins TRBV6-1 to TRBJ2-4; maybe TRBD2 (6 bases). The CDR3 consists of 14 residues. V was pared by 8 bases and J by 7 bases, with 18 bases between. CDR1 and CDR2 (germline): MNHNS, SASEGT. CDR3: CASGERGKGNIQYF. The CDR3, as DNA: TGTGCCAGCGGCGAACGGGGGAAGGGGAACATTCAGTACTTC.

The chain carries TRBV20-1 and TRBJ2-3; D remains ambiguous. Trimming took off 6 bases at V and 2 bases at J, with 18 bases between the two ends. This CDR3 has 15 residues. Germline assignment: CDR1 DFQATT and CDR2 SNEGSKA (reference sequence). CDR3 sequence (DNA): TGCAGTGCCAACCGACGGACCCCTAACACAGATACGCAGTATTTT. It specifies CSANRRTPNTDTQYF.

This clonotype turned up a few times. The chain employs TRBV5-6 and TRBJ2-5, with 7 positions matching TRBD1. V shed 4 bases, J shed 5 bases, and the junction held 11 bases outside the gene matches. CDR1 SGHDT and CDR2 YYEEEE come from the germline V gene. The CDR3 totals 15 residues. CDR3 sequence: CASSLREGALETQYF. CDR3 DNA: TGTGCCAGCAGCCTGCGCGAGGGGGCTCTGGAGACCCAGTACTTC.

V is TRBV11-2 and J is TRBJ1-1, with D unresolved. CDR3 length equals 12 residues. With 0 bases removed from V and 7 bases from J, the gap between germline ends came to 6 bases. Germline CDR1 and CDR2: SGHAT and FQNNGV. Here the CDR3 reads CASSLDQFEAFF. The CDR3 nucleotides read TGTGCCAGCAGCTTAGATCAGTTTGAAGCTTTCTTT.

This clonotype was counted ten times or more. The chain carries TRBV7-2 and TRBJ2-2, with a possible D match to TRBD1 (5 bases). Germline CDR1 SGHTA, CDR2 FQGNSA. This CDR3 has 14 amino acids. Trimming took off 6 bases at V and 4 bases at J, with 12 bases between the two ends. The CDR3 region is CASRPDSSTGELFF. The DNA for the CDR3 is TGTGCCAGCAGACCTGACAGCAGCACCGGGGAGCTGTTTTTT.

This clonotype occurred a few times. As DNA, the CDR3 is TGCAGTGCCACCGGTAGCGGGAGGGAAGAGACCCAGTACTTC. This gives the protein CSATGSGREETQYF. The chain is built from TRBV20-1 and TRBJ2-5; 11 bases match TRBD2. The CDR3 runs 14 residues. Germline trimming cut 6 bases from V and 3 bases from J; bases unmatched to any gene: 6. Germline loops: CDR1 DFQATT, CDR2 SNEGSKA (reference sequence).

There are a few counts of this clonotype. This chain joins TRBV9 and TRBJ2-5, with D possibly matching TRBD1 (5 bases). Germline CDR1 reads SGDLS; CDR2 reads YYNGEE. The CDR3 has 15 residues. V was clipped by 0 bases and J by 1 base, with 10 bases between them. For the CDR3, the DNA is TGTGCCAGCAGCGTAGTACCAGGGCGCCAAGAGACCCAGTACTTC. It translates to CASSVVPGRQETQYF.

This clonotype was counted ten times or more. In nucleotides, the CDR3 is TGTGCCAGCAGTGACCTTAATTATTCACCCCTCCACTTT. This gives the protein CASSDLNYSPLHF. The chain uses TRBV25-1 and TRBJ1-6, with D unresolved. CDR1 and CDR2 (germline): MGHDK, SYGVNS. Trimming took off 3 bases at V and 8 bases at J, with 8 bases between the two ends. The CDR3 runs 13 residues.

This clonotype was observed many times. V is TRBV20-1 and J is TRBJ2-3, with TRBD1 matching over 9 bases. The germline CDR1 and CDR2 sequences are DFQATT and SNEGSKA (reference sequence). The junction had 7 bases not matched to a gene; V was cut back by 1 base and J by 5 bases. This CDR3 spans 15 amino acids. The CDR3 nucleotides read TGCAGTGCTAGAGTACAGGGGGCTAGGGTAGATACGCAGTATTTT. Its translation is CSARVQGARVDTQYF.

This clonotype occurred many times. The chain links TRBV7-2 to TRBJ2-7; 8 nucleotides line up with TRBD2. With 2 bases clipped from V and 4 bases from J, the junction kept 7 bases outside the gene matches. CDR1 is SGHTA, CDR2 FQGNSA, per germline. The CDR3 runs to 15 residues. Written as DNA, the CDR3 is TGTGCCAGCAGCTTACGGGCGGGAGGATTTTACGAGCAGTACTTC. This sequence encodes CASSLRAGGFYEQYF. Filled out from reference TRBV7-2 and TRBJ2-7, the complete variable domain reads GAGVSQSPSNKVTEKGKDVELRCDPISGHTALYWYRQSLGQGLEFLIYFQGNSAPDKSGLPSDRFSAERTGGSVSTLTIQRTQQEDSAVYLCASSLRAGGFYEQYFGPGTRLTVT.

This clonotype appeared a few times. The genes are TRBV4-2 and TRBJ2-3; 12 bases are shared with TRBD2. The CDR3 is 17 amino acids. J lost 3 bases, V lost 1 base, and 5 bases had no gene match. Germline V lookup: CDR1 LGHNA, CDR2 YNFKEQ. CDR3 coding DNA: TGTGCCAGCAGCCAAGGGCCTAGCGGGGGGGCAACAGATACGCAGTATTTT. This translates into CASSQGPSGGATDTQYF.

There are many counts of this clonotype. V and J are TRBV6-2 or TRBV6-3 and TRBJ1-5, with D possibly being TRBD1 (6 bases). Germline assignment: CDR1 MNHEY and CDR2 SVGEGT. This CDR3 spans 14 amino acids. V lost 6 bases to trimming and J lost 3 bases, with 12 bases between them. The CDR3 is CASRQTGINQPQHF. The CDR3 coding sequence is TGTGCCAGCAGACAAACAGGGATCAATCAGCCCCAGCATTTT.

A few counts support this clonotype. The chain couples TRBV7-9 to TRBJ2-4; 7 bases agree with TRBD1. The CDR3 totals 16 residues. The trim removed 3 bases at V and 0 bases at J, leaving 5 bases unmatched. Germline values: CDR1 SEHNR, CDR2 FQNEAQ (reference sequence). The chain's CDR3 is CASSFTGVLAKNIQYF. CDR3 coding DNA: TGTGCCAGCAGCTTTACAGGGGTCCTAGCCAAAAACATTCAGTACTTC. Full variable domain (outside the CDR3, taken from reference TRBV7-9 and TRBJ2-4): DTGVSQNPRHKITKRGQNVTFRCDPISEHNRLYWYRQTLGQGPEFLTYFQNEAQLEKSRLLSDRFSAERPKGSFSTLEIQRTEQGDSAMYLCASSFTGVLAKNIQYFGAGTRLSVL.

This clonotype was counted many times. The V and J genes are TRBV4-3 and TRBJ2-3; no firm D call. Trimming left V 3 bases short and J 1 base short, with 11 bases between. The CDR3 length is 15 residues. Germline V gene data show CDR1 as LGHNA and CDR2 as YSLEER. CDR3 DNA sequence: TGCGCCAGCAGCCAGATGGCAACCGGCACAGATACGCAGTATTTT. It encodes CASSQMATGTDTQYF.

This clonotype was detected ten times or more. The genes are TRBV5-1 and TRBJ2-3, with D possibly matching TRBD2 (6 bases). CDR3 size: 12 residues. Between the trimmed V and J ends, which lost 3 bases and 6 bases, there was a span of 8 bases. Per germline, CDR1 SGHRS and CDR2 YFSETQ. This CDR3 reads CASSWDLDTQYF. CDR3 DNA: TGCGCCAGCAGCTGGGACTTGGATACGCAGTATTTT.

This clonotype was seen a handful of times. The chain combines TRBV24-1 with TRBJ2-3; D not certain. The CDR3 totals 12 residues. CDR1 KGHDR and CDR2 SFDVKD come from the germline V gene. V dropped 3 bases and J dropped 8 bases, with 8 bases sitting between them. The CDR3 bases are TGTGCCACCAGTGATGGGCCGGGTACGCAGTATTTT. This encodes CATSDGPGTQYF.

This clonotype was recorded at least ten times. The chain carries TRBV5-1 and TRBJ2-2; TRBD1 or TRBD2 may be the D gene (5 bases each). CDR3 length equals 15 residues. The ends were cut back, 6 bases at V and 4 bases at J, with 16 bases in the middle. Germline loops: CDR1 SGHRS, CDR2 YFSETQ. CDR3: CASTPVSGGTGELFF. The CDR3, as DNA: TGCGCCAGCACACCCGTCAGTGGGGGCACCGGGGAGCTGTTTTTT.

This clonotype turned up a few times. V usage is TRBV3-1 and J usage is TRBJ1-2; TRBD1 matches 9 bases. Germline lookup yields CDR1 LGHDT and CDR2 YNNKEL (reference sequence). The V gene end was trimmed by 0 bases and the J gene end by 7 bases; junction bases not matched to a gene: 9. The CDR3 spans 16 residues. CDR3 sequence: CASSQDHRGRPGGYTF. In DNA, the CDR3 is TGTGCCAGCAGCCAAGATCACAGGGGGCGCCCCGGTGGCTACACCTTC.

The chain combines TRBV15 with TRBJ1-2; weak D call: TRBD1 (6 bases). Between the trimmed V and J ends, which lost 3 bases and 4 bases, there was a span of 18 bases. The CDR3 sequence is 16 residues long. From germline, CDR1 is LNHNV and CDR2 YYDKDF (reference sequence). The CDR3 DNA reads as TGTGCCACCAGCAGGGACCGAGGGGGTCCAGGCTATGGCTACACCTTC. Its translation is CATSRDRGGPGYGYTF.

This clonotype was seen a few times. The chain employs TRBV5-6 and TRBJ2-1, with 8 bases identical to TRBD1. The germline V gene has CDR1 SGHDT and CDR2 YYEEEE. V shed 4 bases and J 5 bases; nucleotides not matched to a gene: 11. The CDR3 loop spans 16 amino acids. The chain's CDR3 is CASSRIGQGDHNEQFF. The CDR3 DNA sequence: TGTGCCAGCAGCAGAATCGGACAGGGTGATCACAATGAGCAGTTCTTC.

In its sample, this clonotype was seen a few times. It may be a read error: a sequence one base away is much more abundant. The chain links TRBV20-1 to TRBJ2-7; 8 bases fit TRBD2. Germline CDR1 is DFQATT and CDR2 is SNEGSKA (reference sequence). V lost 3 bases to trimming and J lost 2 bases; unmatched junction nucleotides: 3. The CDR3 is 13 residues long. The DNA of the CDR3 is TGCAGTGCTAGTCCGGGAGGGCCCTACGAGCAGTACTTC. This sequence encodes CSASPGGPYEQYF.

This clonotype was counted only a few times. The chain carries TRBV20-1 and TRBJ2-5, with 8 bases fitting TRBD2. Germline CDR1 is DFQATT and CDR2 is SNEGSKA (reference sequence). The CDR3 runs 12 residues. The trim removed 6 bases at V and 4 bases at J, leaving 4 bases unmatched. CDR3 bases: TGCAGTGCAAAAACTAGCGGAGAGACCCAGTACTTC. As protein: CSAKTSGETQYF.

CDR3 sequence reads: CASSPSGRAAYEQYF. CDR3 in DNA: TGTGCCAGCTCGCCTAGCGGGAGGGCCGCTTACGAGCAGTACTTC. The gene calls are TRBV18 and TRBJ2-7; TRBD2 matches at 12 bases. The V segment lost 6 bases and the J segment 4 bases; nucleotides outside the gene matches: 7. Germline V lookup: CDR1 KGHSH, CDR2 LQKENI. The CDR3 runs to 15 residues.

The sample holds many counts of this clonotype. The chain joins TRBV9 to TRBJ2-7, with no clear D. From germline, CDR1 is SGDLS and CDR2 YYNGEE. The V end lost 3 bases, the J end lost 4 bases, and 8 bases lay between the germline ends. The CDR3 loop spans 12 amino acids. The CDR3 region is CASSATPYEQYF. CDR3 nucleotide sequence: TGTGCCAGCAGCGCCACCCCTTACGAGCAGTACTTC. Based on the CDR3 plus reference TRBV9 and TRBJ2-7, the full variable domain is DSGVTQTPKHLITATGQRVTLRCSPRSGDLSVYWYQQSLDQGLQFLIQYYNGEERAKGNILERFSAQQFPDLHSELNLSSLELGDSALYFCASSATPYEQYFGPGTRLTVT.

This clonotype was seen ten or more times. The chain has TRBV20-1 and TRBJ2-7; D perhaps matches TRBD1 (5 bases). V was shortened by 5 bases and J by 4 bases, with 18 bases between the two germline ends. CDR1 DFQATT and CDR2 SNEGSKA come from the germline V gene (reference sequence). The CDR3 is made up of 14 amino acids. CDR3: CSAFREMTAYEQYF. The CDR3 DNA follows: TGCAGTGCTTTTCGAGAGATGACAGCATACGAGCAGTACTTC.